This TCR beta chain is from a study of cytomegalovirus exposure and HLA in healthy donors. Study-level findings and limits: A later analysis linked a missense DCLRE1C variant to TCR beta V- and J-gene trimming. Researchers reported from a later analysis that most CMV-associated TCR beta chains appeared HLA-restricted.

Notes on this clone: The antigen is unknown.

The PCR ran on 60 Vbeta and 13 Jbeta primers. The assay was immunoSEQ multiplex PCR, and TCRdb's table has in-frame clones only and misses some. This sample's clone table lists 45,000 to 70,000 clones. The sample comprised PBMCs. The source of this sequence is a woman in her twenties or thirties in good health and CMV-seropositive.

This CDR3 is CATSRGGGTALQETQYF. CDR3 in DNA: TGTGCCACCAGCAGAGGAGGAGGGACAGCCCTTCAAGAGACCCAGTACTTC. This chain joins TRBV15 and TRBJ2-5, with D tentatively TRBD1 (7 bases). CDR1 and CDR2 (germline): LNHNV, YYDKDF (reference sequence). The CDR3 sequence is 17 residues long. Between the trimmed V and J ends, which lost 1 base and 2 bases, there was a span of 17 bases.